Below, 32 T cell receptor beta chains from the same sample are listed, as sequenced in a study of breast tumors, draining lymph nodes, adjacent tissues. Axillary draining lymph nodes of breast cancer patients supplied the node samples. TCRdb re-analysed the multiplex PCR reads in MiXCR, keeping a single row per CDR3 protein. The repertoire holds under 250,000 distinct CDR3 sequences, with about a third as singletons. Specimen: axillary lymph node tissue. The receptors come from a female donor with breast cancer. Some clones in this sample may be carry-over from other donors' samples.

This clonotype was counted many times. This CDR3 reads CSANSGGLYNEQFF. In DNA form, the CDR3 reads TGCAGTGCAAACTCAGGGGGTCTCTACAATGAGCAGTTCTTC. The chain recombines TRBV20-1 with TRBJ2-1; 7 nucleotides agree with TRBD1. CDR3 length equals 14 residues. With V trimmed by 6 bases and J by 3 bases, 8 bases remained unmatched. Germline assignment: CDR1 DFQATT and CDR2 SNEGSKA (reference sequence).

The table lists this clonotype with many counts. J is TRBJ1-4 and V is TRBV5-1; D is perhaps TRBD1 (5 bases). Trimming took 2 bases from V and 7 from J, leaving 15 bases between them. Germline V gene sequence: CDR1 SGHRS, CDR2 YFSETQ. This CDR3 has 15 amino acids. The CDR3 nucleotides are TGCGCCAGCAGCTTTGGTTCAGGAGGGGTTGAAAAACTGTTTTTT. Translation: CASSFGSGGVEKLFF.

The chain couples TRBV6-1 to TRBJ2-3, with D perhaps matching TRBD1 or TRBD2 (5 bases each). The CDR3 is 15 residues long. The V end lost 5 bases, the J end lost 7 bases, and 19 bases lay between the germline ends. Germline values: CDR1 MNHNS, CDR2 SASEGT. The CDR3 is CASSHRDRAGHTQYF. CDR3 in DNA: TGTGCCAGCAGTCACCGGGACCGGGCCGGGCATACGCAGTATTTT.

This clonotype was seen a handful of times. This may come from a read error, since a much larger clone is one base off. The CDR3 DNA is TGTGCCGGCAGCCGGGACAGGGCCTATGGCTACACCTTC. Encoded protein: CAGSRDRAYGYTF. The chain recombines TRBV3-1 with TRBJ1-2; 9 bases align to TRBD1. Germline CDR1 LGHDT, CDR2 YNNKEL (reference sequence). The CDR3 is 13 amino acids.

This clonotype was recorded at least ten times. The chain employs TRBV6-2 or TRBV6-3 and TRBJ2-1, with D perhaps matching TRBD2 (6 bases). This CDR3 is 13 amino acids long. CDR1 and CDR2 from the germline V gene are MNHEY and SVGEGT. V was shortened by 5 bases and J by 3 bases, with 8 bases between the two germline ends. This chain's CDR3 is CASSTSNYNEQFF. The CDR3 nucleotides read TGTGCCAGCAGTACTAGCAACTACAATGAGCAGTTCTTC.

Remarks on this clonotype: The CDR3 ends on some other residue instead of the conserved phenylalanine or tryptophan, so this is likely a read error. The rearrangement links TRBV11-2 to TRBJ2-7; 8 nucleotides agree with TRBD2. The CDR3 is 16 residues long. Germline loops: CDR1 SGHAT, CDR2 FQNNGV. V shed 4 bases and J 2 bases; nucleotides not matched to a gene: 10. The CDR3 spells CASSSKTSAFTYEQYL. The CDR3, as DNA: TGTGCCAGCAGCTCGAAGACTAGCGCTTTTACCTACGAGCAGTACCTC.

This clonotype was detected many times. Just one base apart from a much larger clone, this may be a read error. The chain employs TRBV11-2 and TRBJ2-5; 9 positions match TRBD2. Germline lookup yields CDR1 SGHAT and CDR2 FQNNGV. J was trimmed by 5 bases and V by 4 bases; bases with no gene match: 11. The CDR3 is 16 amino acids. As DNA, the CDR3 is TGTGCCAGCAGCTGGAACGGACTAGCGTTTGAGGAGACCCAGTACTTC. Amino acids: CASSWNGLAFEETQYF.

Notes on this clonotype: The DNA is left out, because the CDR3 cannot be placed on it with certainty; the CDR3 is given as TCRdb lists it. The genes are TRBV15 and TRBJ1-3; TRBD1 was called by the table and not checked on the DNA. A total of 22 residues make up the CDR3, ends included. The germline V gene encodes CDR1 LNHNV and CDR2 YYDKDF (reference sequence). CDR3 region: CAMYLCATSTLGRGRTGNTIYF.

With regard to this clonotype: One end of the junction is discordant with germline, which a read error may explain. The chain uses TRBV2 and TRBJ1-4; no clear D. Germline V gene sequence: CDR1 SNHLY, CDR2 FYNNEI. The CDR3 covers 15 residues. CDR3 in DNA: TGTGCCAGCAGTGGCGAGAGAGTTACTAATGAAAAACCGCTTTTT. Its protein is CASSGERVTNEKPLF.

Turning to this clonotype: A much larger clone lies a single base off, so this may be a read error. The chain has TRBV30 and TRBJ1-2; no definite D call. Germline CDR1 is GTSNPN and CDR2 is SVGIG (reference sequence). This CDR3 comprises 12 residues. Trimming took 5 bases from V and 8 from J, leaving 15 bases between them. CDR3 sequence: CAWEGRLGGYTF. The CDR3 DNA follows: TGTGCCTGGGAAGGCAGGTTGGGAGGCTACACCTTC.

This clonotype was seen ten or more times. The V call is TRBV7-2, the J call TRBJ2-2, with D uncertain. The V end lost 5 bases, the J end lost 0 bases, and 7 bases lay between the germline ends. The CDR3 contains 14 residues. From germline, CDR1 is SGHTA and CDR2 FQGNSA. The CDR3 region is CASSTGPNTGELFF. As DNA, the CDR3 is TGTGCCAGCAGCACCGGTCCGAACACCGGGGAGCTGTTTTTT.

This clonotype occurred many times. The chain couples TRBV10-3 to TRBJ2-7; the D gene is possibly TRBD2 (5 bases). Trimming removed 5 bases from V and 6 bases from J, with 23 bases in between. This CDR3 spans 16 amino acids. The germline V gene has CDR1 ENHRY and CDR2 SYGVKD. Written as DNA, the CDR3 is TGTGCCATCAGTCTTTCGGGCTTTTTTGTTGCGGGCGAGCAGTACTTC. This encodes CAISLSGFFVAGEQYF.

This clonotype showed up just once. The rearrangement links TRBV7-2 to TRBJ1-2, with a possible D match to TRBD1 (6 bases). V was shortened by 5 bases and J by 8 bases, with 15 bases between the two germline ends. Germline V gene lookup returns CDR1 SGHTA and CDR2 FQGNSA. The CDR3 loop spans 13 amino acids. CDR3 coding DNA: TGTGCCAGCAGCGTACAGGGTTCGGAGGGCTACACCTTC. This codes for CASSVQGSEGYTF.

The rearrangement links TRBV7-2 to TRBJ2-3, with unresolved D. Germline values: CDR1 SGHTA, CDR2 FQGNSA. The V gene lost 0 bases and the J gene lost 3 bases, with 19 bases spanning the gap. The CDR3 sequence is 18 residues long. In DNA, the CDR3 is TGTGCCAGCAGCTTAGCCCTTAGGATCGGGTCCTCAACAGATACGCAGTATTTT. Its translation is CASSLALRIGSSTDTQYF. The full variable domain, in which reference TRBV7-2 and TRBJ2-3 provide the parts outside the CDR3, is GAGVSQSPSNKVTEKGKDVELRCDPISGHTALYWYRQSLGQGLEFLIYFQGNSAPDKSGLPSDRFSAERTGGSVSTLTIQRTQQEDSAVYLCASSLALRIGSSTDTQYFGPGTRLTVL.

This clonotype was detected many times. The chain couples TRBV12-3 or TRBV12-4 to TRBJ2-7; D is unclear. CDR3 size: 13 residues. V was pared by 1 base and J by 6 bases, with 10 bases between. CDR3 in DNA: TGTGCCAGCAGTTTAGTAGATCCAGGCGAGCAGTACTTC. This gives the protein CASSLVDPGEQYF.

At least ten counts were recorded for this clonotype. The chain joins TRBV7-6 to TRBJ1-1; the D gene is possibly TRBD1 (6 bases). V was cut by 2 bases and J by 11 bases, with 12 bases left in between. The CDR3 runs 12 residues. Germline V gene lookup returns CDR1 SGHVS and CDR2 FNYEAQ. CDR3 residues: CASSLRRGLAFF. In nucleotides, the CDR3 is TGTGCCAGCAGCTTACGAAGGGGGTTGGCTTTCTTT. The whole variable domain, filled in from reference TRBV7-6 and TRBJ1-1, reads GAGVSQSPRYKVTKRGQDVALRCDPISGHVSLYWYRQALGQGPEFLTYFNYEAQQDKSGLPNDRFSAERPEGSISTLTIQRTEQRDSAMYRCASSLRRGLAFFGQGTRLTVV.

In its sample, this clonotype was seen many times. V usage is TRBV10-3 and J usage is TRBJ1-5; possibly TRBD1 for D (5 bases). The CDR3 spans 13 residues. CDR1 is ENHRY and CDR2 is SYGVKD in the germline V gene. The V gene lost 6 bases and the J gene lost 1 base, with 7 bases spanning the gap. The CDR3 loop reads CAIRRDSNQPQHF. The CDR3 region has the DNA TGTGCCATCAGGCGGGACAGCAATCAGCCCCAGCATTTT.

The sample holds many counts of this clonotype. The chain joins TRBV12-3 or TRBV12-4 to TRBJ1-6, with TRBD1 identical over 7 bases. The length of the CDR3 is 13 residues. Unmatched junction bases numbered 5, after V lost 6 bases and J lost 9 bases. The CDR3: CASSLDRASPLHF. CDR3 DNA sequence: TGTGCCAGCAGCCTAGACAGGGCTTCACCCCTCCACTTT.

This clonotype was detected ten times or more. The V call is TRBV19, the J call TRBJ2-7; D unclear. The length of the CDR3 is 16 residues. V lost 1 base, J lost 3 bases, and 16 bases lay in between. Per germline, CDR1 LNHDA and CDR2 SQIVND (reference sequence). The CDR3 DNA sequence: TGTGCCAGTAGTATAGCTCCTAAGGGAATGGGCTACGAGCAGTACTTC. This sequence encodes CASSIAPKGMGYEQYF. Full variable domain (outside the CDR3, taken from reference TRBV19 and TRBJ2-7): DGGITQSPKYLFRKEGQNVTLSCEQNLNHDAMYWYRQDPGQGLRLIYYSQIVNDFQKGDIAEGYSVSREKKESFPLTVTSAQKNPTAFYLCASSIAPKGMGYEQYFGPGTRLTVT.

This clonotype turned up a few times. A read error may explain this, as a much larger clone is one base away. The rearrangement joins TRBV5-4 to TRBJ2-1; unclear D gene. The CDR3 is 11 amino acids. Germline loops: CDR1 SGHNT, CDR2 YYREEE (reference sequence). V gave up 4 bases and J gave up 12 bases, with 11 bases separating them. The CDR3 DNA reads TGTGCCAGCAGCGGAACCCATGCGCAGTTCTTC. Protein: CASSGTHAQFF.

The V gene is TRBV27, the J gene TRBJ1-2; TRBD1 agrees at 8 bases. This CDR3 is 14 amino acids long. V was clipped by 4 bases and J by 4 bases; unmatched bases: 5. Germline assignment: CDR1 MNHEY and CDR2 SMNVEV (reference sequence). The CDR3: CASSSGGGLYGYTF. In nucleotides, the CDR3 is TGTGCCAGCAGTTCAGGGGGCGGTCTCTATGGCTACACCTTC.

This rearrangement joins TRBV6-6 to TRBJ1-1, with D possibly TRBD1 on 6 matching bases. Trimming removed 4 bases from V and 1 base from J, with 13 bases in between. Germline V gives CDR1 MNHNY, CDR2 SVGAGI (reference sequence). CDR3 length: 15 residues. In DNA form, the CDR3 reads TGTGCCAGCAGTTCTAAACAGGGCGAGAACACTGAAGCTTTCTTT. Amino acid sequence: CASSSKQGENTEAFF.

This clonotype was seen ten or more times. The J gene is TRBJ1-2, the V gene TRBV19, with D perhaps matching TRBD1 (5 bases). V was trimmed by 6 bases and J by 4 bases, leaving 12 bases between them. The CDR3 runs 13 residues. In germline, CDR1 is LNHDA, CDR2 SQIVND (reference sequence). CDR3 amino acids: CASSETVRYGYTF. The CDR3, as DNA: TGTGCCAGTAGCGAGACAGTTCGCTATGGCTACACCTTC.

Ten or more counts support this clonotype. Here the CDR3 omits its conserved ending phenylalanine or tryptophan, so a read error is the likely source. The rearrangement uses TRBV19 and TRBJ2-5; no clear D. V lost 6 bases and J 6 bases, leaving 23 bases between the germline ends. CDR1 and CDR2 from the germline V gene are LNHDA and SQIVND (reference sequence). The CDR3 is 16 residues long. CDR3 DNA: TGTGCCAGTAGCCCATTGGGCCCTAGTCGCCGCCAGACCCAGTACTCC. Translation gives CASSPLGPSRRQTQYS.

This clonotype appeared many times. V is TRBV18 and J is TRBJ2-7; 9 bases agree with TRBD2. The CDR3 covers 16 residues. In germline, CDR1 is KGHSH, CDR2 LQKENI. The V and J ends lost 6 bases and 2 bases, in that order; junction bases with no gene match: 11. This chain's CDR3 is CASSPEAGGSPYEQYF. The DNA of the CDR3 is TGTGCCAGCTCCCCCGAGGCGGGAGGGTCCCCCTACGAGCAGTACTTC.

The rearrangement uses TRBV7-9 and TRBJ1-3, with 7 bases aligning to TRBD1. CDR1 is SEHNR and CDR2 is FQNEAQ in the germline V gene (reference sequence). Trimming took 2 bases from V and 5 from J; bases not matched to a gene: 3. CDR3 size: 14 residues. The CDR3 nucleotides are TGTGCCAGCAGCTTAAACAGGGGTAGAAACACCATATATTTT. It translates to CASSLNRGRNTIYF.

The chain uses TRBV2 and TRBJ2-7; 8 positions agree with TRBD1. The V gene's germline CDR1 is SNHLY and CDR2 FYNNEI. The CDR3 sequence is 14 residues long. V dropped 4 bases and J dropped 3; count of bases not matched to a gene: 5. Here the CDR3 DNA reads TGTGCCAGCAGTGCCCCCGGACAGGGCTACGAGCAGTACTTC. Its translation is CASSAPGQGYEQYF.

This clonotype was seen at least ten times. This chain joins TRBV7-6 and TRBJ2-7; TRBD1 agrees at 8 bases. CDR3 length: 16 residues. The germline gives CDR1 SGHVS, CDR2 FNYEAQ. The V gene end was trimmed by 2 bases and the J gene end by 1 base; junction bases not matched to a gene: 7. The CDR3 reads CASSLSGQGASYEQYF. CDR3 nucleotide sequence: TGTGCCAGCAGCTTATCGGGGCAGGGGGCATCCTACGAGCAGTACTTC.

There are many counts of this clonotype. CDR3 loop: CSAATGIGELFF. The CDR3 DNA follows: TGCAGTGCCGCAACAGGGATCGGGGAGCTGTTTTTT. V is TRBV20-1 and J is TRBJ2-2; D might be TRBD1 (6 bases). Germline CDR1 reads DFQATT; CDR2 reads SNEGSKA (reference sequence). With 6 bases removed from V and 7 bases from J, the gap between germline ends came to 12 bases. The CDR3 totals 12 residues.

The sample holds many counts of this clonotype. In DNA form, the CDR3 reads TGCAGTGCTAGAGATCTACAGACGGGGGACAATGAAAAACTGTTTTTT. Its protein product is CSARDLQTGDNEKLFF. J is TRBJ1-4 and V is TRBV20-1; D perhaps matches TRBD1 (5 bases). Germline V gene data show CDR1 as DFQATT and CDR2 as SNEGSKA (reference sequence). Trimming took 0 bases from V and 5 from J, leaving 16 bases between them. The CDR3 totals 16 residues.

CDR3 sequence reads: CASRAGLALRNNEQFF. CDR3 nucleotide sequence: TGTGCCAGCAGGGCTGGGCTAGCGTTACGGAACAATGAGCAGTTCTTC. The chain employs TRBV2 and TRBJ2-1, with D tentatively TRBD2 (6 bases). Germline V gene data show CDR1 as SNHLY and CDR2 as FYNNEI. This CDR3 is 16 amino acids long. V was shortened by 6 bases and J by 5 bases, with 20 bases between the two germline ends.

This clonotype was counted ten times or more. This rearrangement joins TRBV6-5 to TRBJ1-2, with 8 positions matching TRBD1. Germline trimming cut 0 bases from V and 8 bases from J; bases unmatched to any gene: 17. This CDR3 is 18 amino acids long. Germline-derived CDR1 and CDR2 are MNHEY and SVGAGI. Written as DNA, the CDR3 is TGTGCCAGCAGTTACTCGAGGACAGGGAGAATCGAGTATTGGGGCTACACCTTC. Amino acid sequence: CASSYSRTGRIEYWGYTF.